Here is one T cell receptor beta chain with its context. Its antigen is not known. This may be a read error, as it is one base from a much larger clone. The trim removed 0 bases at V and 7 bases at J, leaving 16 bases unmatched. CDR1 and CDR2 from the germline V gene are SGDLS and YYNGEE. The CDR3 contains 20 residues. Study findings and constraints: Tumor memory CD4+ T cell TCR gene usage clustered with blood and lymph node memory CD4+ cells and lymph node naive CD4+ cells. Greatest tumor Treg TCR overlap was with tumor naive CD4+ cells.

Constant-region reverse primers amplified full-length variable regions, followed by semi-nested Nested Universal Primer A PCR. Using its own MiXCR run on the 5' RACE reads, TCRdb lists one record per CDR3 protein. Among about 32,000 distinct CDR3 sequences listed, roughly 25% were seen once. CD4+CD45RO+CD25- cells were isolated as memory CD4+ T cells. This chain links TRBV9 with TRBJ2-1; 13 positions match TRBD2. The sample comprised memory CD4+ T cells sorted from blood. The sample's subset: memory CD4+ T cells, CD4+CD45RO+CD25-. This TCR was recovered from a female donor with breast cancer. CDR3 sequence (DNA): TGTGCCAGCAGCGTAGAGCCTACCGGGACTAGCGGGGAGGCCCAGAATGAGCAGTTCTTC. As protein: CASSVEPTGTSGEAQNEQFF.